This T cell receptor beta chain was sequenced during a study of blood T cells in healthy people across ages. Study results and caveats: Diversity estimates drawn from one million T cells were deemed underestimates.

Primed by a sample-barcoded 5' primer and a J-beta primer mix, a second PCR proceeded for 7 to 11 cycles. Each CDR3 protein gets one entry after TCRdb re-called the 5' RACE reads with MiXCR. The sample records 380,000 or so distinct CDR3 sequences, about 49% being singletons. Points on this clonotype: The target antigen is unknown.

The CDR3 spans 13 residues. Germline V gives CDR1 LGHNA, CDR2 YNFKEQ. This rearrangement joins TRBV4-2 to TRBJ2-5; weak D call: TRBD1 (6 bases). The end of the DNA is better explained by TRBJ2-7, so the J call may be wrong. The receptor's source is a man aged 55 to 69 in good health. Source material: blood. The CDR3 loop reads CASSHRGTGEQYF. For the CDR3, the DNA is TGTGCCAGCAGCCACAGGGGCACTGGCGAGCAGTACTTC.